The present TCR beta chain was sequenced within a study of blood T cell repertoires in COVID-19. This CDR3 comprises 17 residues. Germline CDR1 is MGHRA and CDR2 is YSYEKL. Trimming at V came to 0 bases and at J to 2 bases, leaving 10 bases not matched to a gene. The cohort comprised adults aged roughly 18 to 95 years residing in approximately 22 US areas. The repertoire was sequenced with immunoSEQ multiplex PCR; TCRdb's copy has only in-frame clones and lacks some. The sample holds 200,000 to 250,000 clones; roughly 90% are singletons and the top ten take roughly 16%. The receptor comes from a man aged 25-45 years who had been exposed to COVID-19. The specimen sequenced was PBMCs or T cells enriched from blood (not recorded which). The V call is TRBV4-1, the J call TRBJ2-7; TRBD2 agrees at 7 bases. CDR3 loop: CASSQESGTATPYEQYF. CDR3 DNA: TGCGCCAGCAGCCAAGAAAGCGGGACCGCAACCCCCTACGAGCAGTACTTC.